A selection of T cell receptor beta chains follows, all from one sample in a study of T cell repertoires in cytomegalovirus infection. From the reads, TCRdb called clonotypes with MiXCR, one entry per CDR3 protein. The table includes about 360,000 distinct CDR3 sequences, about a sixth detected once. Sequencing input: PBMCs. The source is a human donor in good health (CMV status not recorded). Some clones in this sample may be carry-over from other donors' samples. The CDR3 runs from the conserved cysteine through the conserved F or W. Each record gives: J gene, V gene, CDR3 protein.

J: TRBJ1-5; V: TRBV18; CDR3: CASSPSGDQPQHF
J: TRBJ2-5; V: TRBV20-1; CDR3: CSARDWREEETQYF
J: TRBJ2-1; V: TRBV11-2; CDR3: CASSLDLSGANNEQFF
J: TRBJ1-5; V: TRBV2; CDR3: CASRTGLSNQPQHF
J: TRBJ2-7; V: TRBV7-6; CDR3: CASSLTRPGGSYEQYF
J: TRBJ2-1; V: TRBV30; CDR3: CAWIPPSGSLEQFF
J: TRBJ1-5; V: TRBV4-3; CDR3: CASSHWTGGNQPQHF
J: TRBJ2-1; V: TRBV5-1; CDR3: CASTGTSDLPSSEQFF
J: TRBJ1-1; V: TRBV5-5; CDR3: CASSLRPPDTEAFF
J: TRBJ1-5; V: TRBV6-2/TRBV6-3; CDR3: CASSPTGRQPQHF
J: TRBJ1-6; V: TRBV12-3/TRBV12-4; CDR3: CASRGTGVSPLHF
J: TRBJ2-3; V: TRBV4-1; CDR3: CASSQVAGVADTQYF